The 10 T cell receptor beta chains given below trace back to one sample, sequenced in a study of identifying expanded T cells in peripheral blood. Generated by immunoSEQ multiplex PCR, the TCRdb table keeps only in-frame clones and is missing some. The table shows more than 50,000 clones, with around 83% occurring only once. The sequencing input was blood. These receptors were taken from a person between 18 and 75 years old in good health.

The V and J genes are TRBV6-1 and TRBJ2-7; possible D gene TRBD2, 5 bases. The CDR3 is 13 residues long. The V and J ends lost 1 base and 7 bases respectively, with 11 bases between them. In germline, CDR1 is MNHNS, CDR2 SASEGT. The CDR3 nucleotides read TGTGCCAGCAGTGAAGTCCTAGCTTGGGAGCAGTACTTC. Translating gives CASSEVLAWEQYF.

The chain joins TRBV6-5 to TRBJ1-2; 8 bases are shared with TRBD1. The V gene end was trimmed by 7 bases and the J gene end by 4 bases; junction bases not matched to a gene: 11. The CDR3 spans 15 residues. The germline V gene has CDR1 MNHEY and CDR2 SVGAGI. The CDR3 is CASKTGTGGGYGYTF. CDR3 nucleotide sequence: TGTGCCAGCAAAACCGGGACAGGCGGGGGCTATGGCTACACCTTC.

This clone appeared a single time. The chain combines TRBV5-5 with TRBJ2-3; weak D call: TRBD2 (6 bases). Trimming took off 4 bases at V and 2 bases at J, with 20 bases between the two ends. The CDR3 has 17 residues. CDR1 is SGHKS and CDR2 is YYEKEE in the germline V gene (reference sequence). CDR3 sequence: CASSLEGKGRYTDTQYF. The CDR3 region has the DNA TGTGCCAGCAGCCTGGAGGGCAAGGGGCGGTACACAGATACGCAGTATTTT.

The count of this clone is one. This chain joins TRBV5-1 and TRBJ2-3, with 7 bases fitting TRBD2. The V gene end was trimmed by 4 bases and the J gene end by 0 bases; junction bases not matched to a gene: 8. The CDR3 sequence is 16 residues long. CDR1 SGHRS and CDR2 YFSETQ come from the germline V gene. This chain's CDR3 is CASSERGGLSTDTQYF. In nucleotides, the CDR3 is TGCGCCAGCAGCGAAAGGGGAGGGTTGAGCACAGATACGCAGTATTTT.

The chain recombines TRBV10-1 with TRBJ2-6; D uncertain. CDR1 and CDR2 (germline): WNHNN, SYGVQD (reference sequence). Trimming shortened V by 6 bases and J by 1 base, and 4 bases separated the two germline ends. The CDR3 spans 13 residues. The CDR3 sequence: CASSESGANVLTF. The CDR3 DNA is TGCGCCAGCAGCGAATCTGGGGCCAACGTCCTGACTTTC.

The count of this clone is one. The rearrangement uses TRBV5-8 and TRBJ1-3; the D gene is possibly TRBD1 (6 bases). Per germline, CDR1 SGHTS and CDR2 YDEGEE. The CDR3 sequence is 14 residues long. V gave up 0 bases and J gave up 8 bases, with 12 bases separating them. CDR3 DNA: TGTGCCAGCAGCTTGGATAGGGGGGAGTACACCATATATTTT. It is translated as CASSLDRGEYTIYF.

The gene calls are TRBV18 and TRBJ2-1; possibly TRBD2 for D (6 bases). Trimming stripped 4 bases from V and 7 bases from J, with 11 bases between. Per the germline V gene, CDR1 is KGHSH and CDR2 is LQKENI. The CDR3 covers 13 residues. CDR3 DNA: TGTGCCAGCTCACTTCAGGAGGGGAATGAGCAGTTCTTC. The encoded protein is CASSLQEGNEQFF.

The table lists this clone with a count of one. The rearrangement joins TRBV30 to TRBJ1-1; D might be TRBD1 (6 bases). V shed 0 bases and J shed 3 bases, with 8 bases lying between them. CDR1 GTSNPN and CDR2 SVGIG come from the germline V gene (reference sequence). CDR3 length equals 13 residues. In DNA, the CDR3 is TGTGCCTGGAGTGTCACAGGGCACACTGAAGCTTTCTTT. It yields the protein CAWSVTGHTEAFF.

This clone was detected only once. The rearrangement joins TRBV30 to TRBJ1-1; tentative D call: TRBD1 (5 bases). Germline-derived CDR1 and CDR2 are GTSNPN and SVGIG (reference sequence). This CDR3 spans 15 amino acids. V was clipped by 3 bases and J by 3 bases, with 17 bases between them. This CDR3 is CAWRSWGRFHTEAFF. Written as DNA, the CDR3 is TGTGCCTGGAGGTCATGGGGCCGATTTCACACTGAAGCTTTCTTT.

The chain has TRBV11-2 and TRBJ2-1; 8 bases align to TRBD1. CDR1 and CDR2 from the germline V gene are SGHAT and FQNNGV. The V gene end was trimmed by 7 bases and the J gene end by 6 bases; junction bases not matched to a gene: 5. CDR3 length: 13 amino acids. In DNA, the CDR3 is TGTGCCAGCAATATACAGGGGGGCAATGAGCAGTTCTTC. This codes for CASNIQGGNEQFF. The full variable domain, completed using reference TRBV11-2 and TRBJ2-1, is EAGVAQSPRYKIIEKRQSVAFWCNPISGHATLYWYQQILGQGPKLLIQFQNNGVVDDSQLPKDRFSAERLKGVDSTLKIQPAKLEDSAVYLCASNIQGGNEQFFGPGTRLTVL.